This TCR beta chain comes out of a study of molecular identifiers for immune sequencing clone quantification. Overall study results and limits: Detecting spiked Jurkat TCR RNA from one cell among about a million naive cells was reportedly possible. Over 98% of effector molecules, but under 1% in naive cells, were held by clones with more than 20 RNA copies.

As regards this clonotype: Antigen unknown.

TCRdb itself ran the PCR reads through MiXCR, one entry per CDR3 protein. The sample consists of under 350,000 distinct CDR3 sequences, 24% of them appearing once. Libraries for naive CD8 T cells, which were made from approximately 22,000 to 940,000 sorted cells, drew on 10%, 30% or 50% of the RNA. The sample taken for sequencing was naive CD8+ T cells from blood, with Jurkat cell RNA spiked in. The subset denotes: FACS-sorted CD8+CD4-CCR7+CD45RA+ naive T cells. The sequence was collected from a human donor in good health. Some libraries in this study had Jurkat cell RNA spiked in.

The CDR3: CASSLFDTDTQYF. Here the CDR3 DNA reads TGTGCCAGCAGCTTGTTTGACACAGATACGCAGTATTTT. The rearrangement links TRBV5-8 to TRBJ2-3; no reliable D call. This CDR3 has 13 amino acids. Germline CDR1 SGHTS, CDR2 YDEGEE. Trimming pared 1 base from V and 2 bases from J, leaving 5 bases between.